The T cell receptor (beta chain) under discussion was sequenced for a study of T cell responses to AZD1222 COVID-19 vaccine. This CDR3 has 13 amino acids. Trimming took 5 bases from V and 1 from J, leaving 8 bases between them. Per the germline V gene, CDR1 is LGHNT and CDR2 is FRNRAP. As concerns this clone: Its antigen is still unknown.

Measured with immunoSEQ multiplex PCR; TCRdb has only the in-frame clones, and not every one. The sample contains 100,000 to 150,000 clones, roughly 93% of which appear only once. Study-wide results and caveats: Spike-specific TCRs gained breadth and depth after people received two AZD1222 doses. Without day 14 samples, only post-peak T cell repertoires were studied. Nearly half of the spike-specific TCRs reportedly recognize variant regions that carry no mutations.

The source is an adult who received the AZD1222 COVID-19 vaccine. This rearrangement joins TRBV12-5 to TRBJ1-1; no reliable D call. The sequencing used peripheral blood, collected 28 days after the second AZD1222 dose. CDR3 in amino acids: CASGGRPNTEAFF. The DNA of the CDR3 is TGTGCTAGTGGTGGGAGACCGAACACTGAAGCTTTCTTT.